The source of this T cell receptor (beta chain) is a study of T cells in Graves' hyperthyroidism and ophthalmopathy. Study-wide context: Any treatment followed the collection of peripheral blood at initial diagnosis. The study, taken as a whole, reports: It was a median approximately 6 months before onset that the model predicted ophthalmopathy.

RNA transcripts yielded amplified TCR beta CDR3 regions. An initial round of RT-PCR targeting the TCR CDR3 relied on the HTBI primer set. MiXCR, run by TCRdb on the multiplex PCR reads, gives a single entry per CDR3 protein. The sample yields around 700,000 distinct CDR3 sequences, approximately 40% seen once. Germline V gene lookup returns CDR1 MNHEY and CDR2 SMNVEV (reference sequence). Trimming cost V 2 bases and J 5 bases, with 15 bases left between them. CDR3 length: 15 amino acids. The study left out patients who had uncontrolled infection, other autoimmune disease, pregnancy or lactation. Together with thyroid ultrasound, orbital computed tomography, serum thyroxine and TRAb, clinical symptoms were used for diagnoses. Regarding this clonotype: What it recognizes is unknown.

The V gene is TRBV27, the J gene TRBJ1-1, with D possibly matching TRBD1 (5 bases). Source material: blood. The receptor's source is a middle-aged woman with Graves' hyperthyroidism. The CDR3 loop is CASSLGAHVGTEAFF. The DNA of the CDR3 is TGTGCCAGCAGTTTAGGGGCCCATGTGGGAACTGAAGCTTTCTTT.